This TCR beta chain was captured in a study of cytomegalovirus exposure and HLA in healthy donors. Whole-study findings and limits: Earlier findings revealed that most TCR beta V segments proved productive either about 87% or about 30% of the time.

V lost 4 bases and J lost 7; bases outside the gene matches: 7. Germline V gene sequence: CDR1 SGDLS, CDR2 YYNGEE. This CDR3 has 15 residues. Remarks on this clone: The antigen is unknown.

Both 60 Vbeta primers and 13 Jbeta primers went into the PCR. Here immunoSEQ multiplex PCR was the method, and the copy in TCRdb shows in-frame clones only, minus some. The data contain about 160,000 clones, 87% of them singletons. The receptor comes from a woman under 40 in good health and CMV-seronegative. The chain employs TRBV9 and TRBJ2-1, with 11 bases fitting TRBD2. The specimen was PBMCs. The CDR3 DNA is TGTGCCAGCAGCCCAGTTAGCGGGAGGGTAAATGAGCAGTTCTTC. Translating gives CASSPVSGRVNEQFF.